This T cell receptor beta chain originates from a study of T cells in Graves' hyperthyroidism and ophthalmopathy. Study in general: Once the initial diagnosis was made, peripheral blood was obtained before any treatment. Study-level points and caveats: Ophthalmopathy prediction by the model preceded onset by a median roughly 6 months.

Amplification targeted TCR beta CDR3 regions from RNA transcripts. A set of HTBI primers served as the primers for a first-round RT-PCR of the TCR CDR3. MiXCR, applied by TCRdb to the multiplex PCR reads, yields one record per CDR3 protein. The table records about 180,000 distinct CDR3 sequences, over 15% of them present only once. This clonotype was counted at least ten times. Its antigen is unknown. Patients having uncontrolled infection, another autoimmune disease, pregnancy or lactation were not included. PBMCs were sourced from about 10 ml fresh peripheral blood. Trimming removed 6 bases at V and 3 bases at J, with 23 bases between. Germline V gene data show CDR1 as MNHNS and CDR2 as SASEGT. CDR3 length: 18 amino acids.

This sequence originates from a woman in her forties or fifties with Graves' hyperthyroidism. The sequenced sample was blood. The chain combines TRBV6-1 with TRBJ2-2; D is unresolved. The CDR3 loop reads CASSILWSRMDDTGELFF. The CDR3 nucleotides read TGTGCCAGCAGCATTCTGTGGAGCCGAATGGACGACACCGGGGAGCTGTTTTTT.